This T cell receptor (beta chain) was obtained from a study of cytotoxic CD8 clonotypes in ibrutinib-treated CLL. The CDR3 extends over 15 amino acids. V was clipped by 6 bases and J by 3 bases; unmatched bases: 7. From germline, CDR1 is MDHEN and CDR2 SYDVKM. The method was immunoSEQ multiplex PCR; TCRdb's version includes in-frame clones alone and lacks a portion of them. The sample carries 150,000 or so clones, approximately 81% recorded once. This receptor was identified in a human donor with chronic lymphocytic leukemia. Sequences were derived from PBMCs, sampled after 12 months of ibrutinib treatment. The V and J genes are TRBV28 and TRBJ1-2, with 10 nucleotides matching TRBD1. The CDR3 sequence: CASSHGQGVYYGYTF. For the CDR3, the DNA is TGTGCCAGCAGCCATGGACAGGGGGTTTACTATGGCTACACCTTC.